This TCR beta chain was sequenced in a study of cytomegalovirus exposure and HLA in healthy donors. Study-level background: Assignment to the Caucasian-associated ancestry cluster applied to 81% of the approximately 360 genotyped donors.

Points from the study as a whole: Generally TCR sequences proved uncommon, though certain public TCRs appeared in numerous donors. Specificity for CMV antigens was confirmed in vitro for a few of the CMV-associated chains. The study carried out a later analysis of TCR beta sequences. It associated some 18,000 of them with specific HLA alleles at a false discovery rate of 0.05.

CDR3 length: 17 amino acids. Trimming cost V 7 bases and J 7 bases; bases outside gene matches: 14. Germline V gene data show CDR1 as SGHRS and CDR2 as YFSETQ. With respect to this clone: Its antigen is undetermined.

Amplification used 60 Vbeta primers and 13 Jbeta primers. Some clones are missing from TCRdb's copy, which holds only in-frame ones; the method was immunoSEQ multiplex PCR. The sample consists of just under 95,000 clones, over 75% of them appearing once. This receptor was obtained from a man aged 45-65 years in good health and CMV-seropositive. The V call is TRBV5-1, the J call TRBJ2-5; 15 bases line up with TRBD2. Sequenced: PBMCs. Written as DNA, the CDR3 is TGCGCCAGCCGTCGGACTAGCGGGGGGGCTCCCCTGGGGACCCAGTACTTC. Encoded protein: CASRRTSGGAPLGTQYF.